These 17 T cell receptor beta chains originate from one sample sequenced in a study of beta chain features in type 1 diabetes. Investigators reverse transcribed all isolated RNA, so they sequenced expressed TCRB transcripts. Generated by immunoSEQ multiplex PCR, the TCRdb table keeps only in-frame clones and is missing some. The profile shows under 95,000 clones, roughly a third of them singletons. The sample was stem cell memory CD4+ T cells from blood. The source of these receptors is a woman aged 18-29 years in good health.

This chain links TRBV5-1 with TRBJ1-1, with 7 positions matching TRBD1. CDR1 is SGHRS, CDR2 YFSETQ, per germline. With 7 bases clipped from V and 5 bases from J, the junction kept 5 bases outside the gene matches. The CDR3 contains 12 residues. In nucleotides, the CDR3 is TGCGCCAGCGGCGACAGGGCGACTGAAGCTTTCTTT. Translating gives CASGDRATEAFF.

This chain links TRBV6-1 with TRBJ2-5, with a tentative D call TRBD2 (7 bases). The germline V and J ends were trimmed by 8 bases and 5 bases, with 18 bases remaining between them. Per germline, CDR1 MNHNS and CDR2 SASEGT. The CDR3 contains 14 residues. CDR3 coding DNA: TGTGCCAGCTGGTGGGGGGGCCTCTCGGAGACCCAGTACTTC. Protein sequence: CASWWGGLSETQYF.

The chain recombines TRBV10-3 with TRBJ2-1; a weak D match, TRBD2 (7 bases). This CDR3 has 16 amino acids. Germline CDR1 and CDR2: ENHRY and SYGVKD. Trimming removed 7 bases at V and 3 bases at J, with 19 bases between. The CDR3 coding sequence is TGTGCCATCAAGGGGGATCCGGGGGGTATCTACAATGAGCAGTTCTTC. Its protein is CAIKGDPGGIYNEQFF.

Only a few counts were recorded for this clone. Here the CDR3 reads CASSGLAGGGDTQYF. The DNA for the CDR3 is TGTGCCAGCAGTGGGCTAGCGGGGGGTGGAGATACGCAGTATTTT. V gene TRBV2 combines with J gene TRBJ2-3; 11 bases align to TRBD2. Germline CDR1 is SNHLY and CDR2 is FYNNEI. V gave up 4 bases and J gave up 5 bases; unmatched junction bases: 5. This CDR3 region has 15 residues.

This chain connects TRBV30 to TRBJ1-3; D remains ambiguous. Trimming took off 2 bases at V and 8 bases at J, with 10 bases between the two ends. Germline V gene data show CDR1 as GTSNPN and CDR2 as SVGIG (reference sequence). CDR3 length: 12 amino acids. The DNA of the CDR3 is TGTGCCTGGAGTATGTCCGGGGACACCATATATTTT. Protein product: CAWSMSGDTIYF. Supplemented by reference TRBV30 and TRBJ1-3, the full variable domain reads SQTIHQWPATLVQPVGSPLSLECTVEGTSNPNLYWYRQAAGRGLQLLFYSVGIGQISSEVPQNLSASRPQDRQFILSSKKLLLSDSGFYLCAWSMSGDTIYFGEGSWLTVV.

This clone has only a few counts. V is TRBV10-3 and J is TRBJ2-2, with 9 bases lining up with TRBD1. The V gene's germline CDR1 is ENHRY and CDR2 SYGVKD. CDR3 length: 14 residues. V lost 8 bases and J lost 4; bases outside the gene matches: 5. The CDR3: CAIGQGTGTGELFF. CDR3 in DNA: TGTGCCATCGGACAGGGGACGGGCACCGGGGAGCTGTTTTTT.

This clone was observed a handful of times. V usage is TRBV19 and J usage is TRBJ2-5, with a weak D call TRBD2 (6 bases). Germline V gives CDR1 LNHDA, CDR2 SQIVND (reference sequence). Trimming took 4 bases from V and 0 from J, leaving 12 bases between them. This CDR3 has 15 residues. The CDR3: CASSRRGRDQETQYF. The CDR3 DNA reads TGTGCCAGTAGTAGGCGGGGCAGGGACCAAGAGACCCAGTACTTC.

The chain combines TRBV19 with TRBJ2-7; 7 bases match TRBD1. CDR3 length: 12 amino acids. Germline V lookup: CDR1 LNHDA, CDR2 SQIVND (reference sequence). The J segment lost 7 bases and the V segment lost 5 bases, leaving 5 bases of the junction unmatched. This chain's CDR3 is CASSVTGVEQYF. The CDR3 bases are TGTGCCAGTAGTGTCACAGGGGTTGAGCAGTACTTC.

This clone was recorded a few times. The V and J genes are TRBV2 and TRBJ2-7; tentatively, D is TRBD1 (6 bases). The V gene's germline CDR1 is SNHLY and CDR2 FYNNEI. The length of the CDR3 is 16 residues. V lost 0 bases to trimming and J lost 0 bases, with 12 bases between them. CDR3 loop: CASSEALGTYSYEQYF. As DNA, the CDR3 is TGTGCCAGCAGTGAAGCGCTCGGGACATACTCCTACGAGCAGTACTTC.

The chain links TRBV4-1 to TRBJ1-6; D gene unclear. The germline CDR1 and CDR2 sequences are MGHRA and YSYEKL. This CDR3 comprises 17 residues. The V gene lost 5 bases and the J gene lost 0 bases, with 14 bases spanning the gap. CDR3 in amino acids: CASSVEVSSSYNSPLHF. CDR3 in DNA: TGCGCCAGCAGCGTGGAGGTTTCGAGCTCCTATAATTCACCCCTCCACTTT.

The gene calls are TRBV5-1 and TRBJ2-3; TRBD1 might be the D (6 bases). The CDR3 loop spans 13 amino acids. V was trimmed by 0 bases and J by 6 bases, leaving 8 bases between them. The V gene's germline CDR1 is SGHRS and CDR2 YFSETQ. The CDR3 region has the DNA TGCGCCAGCAGCTTGGGGGGGCTCGATACGCAGTATTTT. Its protein is CASSLGGLDTQYF.

This clone was seen a single time. J is TRBJ2-7 and V is TRBV5-1, with 9 bases lining up with TRBD2. CDR3 length: 15 residues. Trimming removed 0 bases from V and 5 bases from J; junction bases left unmatched: 6. Germline V gives CDR1 SGHRS, CDR2 YFSETQ. CDR3 loop: CASSLGVAGDNEQYF. The DNA for the CDR3 is TGCGCCAGCAGCTTGGGGGTAGCGGGAGACAACGAGCAGTACTTC.

This chain joins TRBV29-1 and TRBJ2-5; 9 nucleotides line up with TRBD1. Germline V gene sequence: CDR1 SQVTM, CDR2 ANQGSEA. Trimming removed 7 bases from V and 5 bases from J; junction bases left unmatched: 8. The CDR3 is made up of 13 amino acids. CDR3 sequence: CSGGTGGQETQYF. The CDR3, as DNA: TGCAGCGGCGGTACAGGGGGCCAGGAGACCCAGTACTTC.

This clone was observed a handful of times. The chain links TRBV15 to TRBJ2-2; 7 nucleotides match TRBD1. Germline trimming cut 3 bases from V and 4 bases from J; bases unmatched to any gene: 5. CDR1 is LNHNV, CDR2 YYDKDF, per germline (reference sequence). The CDR3 runs to 15 residues. In nucleotides, the CDR3 is TGTGCCACCAGCAGGCCAGGGACAGCCACCGGGGAGCTGTTTTTT. Translation gives CATSRPGTATGELFF.

The chain carries TRBV21-1 and TRBJ1-2. TRBV21-1 constitutes a pseudogene. The length of the CDR3 is 16 residues. The CDR3 reads CASSKTARRGLHGYTF. CDR3 nucleotide sequence: TGTGCCAGCAGCAAAACGGCCCGTAGGGGACTTCATGGCTACACCTTC.

This clone was recorded a few times. The chain has TRBV4-1 and TRBJ1-2, with no clear D. CDR3 size: 18 residues. Germline CDR1 and CDR2: MGHRA and YSYEKL. The V and J ends lost 0 bases and 3 bases respectively, with 20 bases between them. CDR3 bases: TGCGCCAGCAGCCAAGATCCATCCCGATCCGCTAGGTACTATGGCTACACCTTC. This sequence encodes CASSQDPSRSARYYGYTF.

This clone has only one observation. The chain employs TRBV6-1 and TRBJ1-6; no firm D call. Trimming took off 4 bases at V and 6 bases at J, with 13 bases between the two ends. The CDR3 runs to 15 residues. From germline, CDR1 is MNHNS and CDR2 SASEGT. CDR3 DNA: TGTGCCAGCAGTGTGGCCCCGGGATCTAATTCACCCCTCCACTTT. Its translation is CASSVAPGSNSPLHF.